This section outlines one T cell receptor (beta chain) sequence together with its context. Its antigen is as yet unknown. The data were obtained in a study of blood T cells in healthy people across ages. Findings of the study overall: Diversity was estimated from one million T cells, and these estimates were considered underestimates.

PBMCs, at least 7 million per sample, were isolated. Extractions gave at least 6 micrograms of total RNA per sample. Primers used in a second PCR of about 6 to 11 cycles were a sample-barcoded 5' primer and a J-beta primer mix. TCRdb fed the 5' RACE reads into MiXCR, producing one record per CDR3 protein. This sample yields about 770,000 distinct CDR3 sequences, of which around 42% are seen a single time; about a fifth belongs to the top ten. Germline loops: CDR1 MGHRA, CDR2 YSYEKL. Trimming cost V 3 bases and J 11 bases, with 22 bases left between them. The CDR3 length is 15 residues. The chain uses TRBV4-1 and TRBJ2-5; TRBD2 might be the D (6 bases). The sequenced sample consisted of blood. This TCR was sampled from a man in his 60s in good health. In DNA form, the CDR3 reads TGCGCCAGCAGCCAGGGGCCGGGGGATTACAATGAGCAGTACTTC. As protein: CASSQGPGDYNEQYF.